One sample yielded the 3 T cell receptor beta chains listed below, sequenced in a study of T-cell memory formation after mild COVID-19. Using its own MiXCR run on the 5' RACE reads, TCRdb lists one record per CDR3 protein. The sample consists of tens of thousands of distinct CDR3 sequences, around 10% of them appearing once. Sample: PBMCs or a T cell subset sorted from them (not recorded which). These TCRs come from a man younger than 35 who had mild COVID-19 (a few samples of this study predate the infection). Cell type and time point are not known.

This clonotype was found a few times. The chain is built from TRBV20-1 and TRBJ2-7; D uncertain. Germline CDR1 DFQATT, CDR2 SNEGSKA (reference sequence). This CDR3 contains 14 residues. The V and J ends lost 4 bases and 4 bases respectively, with 17 bases between them. CDR3 region: CSAIKPGLIYEQYF. Written as DNA, the CDR3 is TGCAGTGCTATAAAACCGGGCCTGATTTACGAGCAGTACTTC.

This clonotype was recorded a few times. The V gene is TRBV6-5, the J gene TRBJ2-1; 7 nucleotides line up with TRBD1. The ends lost 6 bases at V and 5 bases at J; junction bases unmatched: 7. The CDR3 has 14 amino acids. CDR1 and CDR2 (germline): MNHEY, SVGAGI. The chain's CDR3 is CASSPYRGNNEQFF. The CDR3 region has the DNA TGTGCCAGCAGCCCATACAGGGGTAACAATGAGCAGTTCTTC.

The chain joins TRBV20-1 to TRBJ2-5, with 10 bases that match TRBD2. CDR3 size: 12 residues. The V gene's germline CDR1 is DFQATT and CDR2 SNEGSKA (reference sequence). CDR3: CRAGTSDETQYF. The CDR3, as DNA: TGCAGGGCCGGGACTAGCGACGAGACCCAGTACTTC.